This paragraph covers one T cell receptor (beta chain) sequence. Its antigen is not identified. Each CDR3 protein is one row after TCRdb ran MiXCR on the reads. Here the sample spans about 920,000 distinct CDR3 sequences, about 33% being singletons. The ends were cut back, 2 bases at V and 0 bases at J, with 5 bases in the middle. The CDR3 extends over 13 amino acids. Germline V gives CDR1 SGHAT, CDR2 FQNNGV. This sample was taken from a study of T cell repertoires in cytomegalovirus infection. The chain couples TRBV11-2 to TRBJ2-7; D is ambiguous. Here the sequenced sample was cultured CD8+ T cells from PBMCs, taken from culture after CMV antigen stimulation. This sequence originates from a human donor in good health (CMV status not recorded). Some clones in this sample may be carry-over from other donors' samples. This CDR3 reads CASSLTYSYEQYV. The CDR3 region has the DNA TGTGCCAGCAGCTTAACATACTCCTACGAGCAGTACGTC.